The entry below describes one TCR beta chain. Its antigen remains unknown. This sample is part of a study of cytomegalovirus exposure and HLA in healthy donors. Whole-study findings and limits: Analysis performed later found roughly 18,000 TCR beta sequences associated with HLA alleles at 0.05 false discovery rate. Among donors in an Asian-associated ancestry cluster, a later analysis reportedly found fewer N-insertions than the roughly 610-donor mean. Cytomegalovirus-associated TCR beta chains were listed, numbering under 200.

This PCR relied on a set of 60 Vbeta primers and 13 Jbeta primers. Repertoires were generated with immunoSEQ multiplex PCR, while TCRdb's copy carries only in-frame clones and drops some. In the table there are under 250,000 clones, 78% of which are singletons. Sampled while nominally healthy, donors likely had unrecorded immune exposures. Germline V CDR1 and CDR2: MNHEY, SVGAGI. Between the trimmed V and J ends, which lost 0 bases and 5 bases, there was a span of 11 bases. The CDR3 has 15 residues. The receptor comes from a male donor in good health and CMV-seronegative. The sequenced sample consisted of PBMCs. The gene calls are TRBV6-5 and TRBJ1-5; weak D call: TRBD1 (5 bases). CDR3 sequence (DNA): TGTGCCAGCAGTTACTCGAGGCAGGGTTATCAGCCCCAGCATTTT. Protein sequence: CASSYSRQGYQPQHF.